This T cell receptor beta chain derives from a study of siplizumab effects on memory and regulatory T cells. About this clone: No antigen is known for it.

The CDR3 consists of 14 residues. Germline V gives CDR1 SGHTA, CDR2 FQGNSA. V lost 5 bases and J lost 2, with 11 bases in between. Study-wide results and caveats: Tregs that proliferated in siplizumab cultures did not have their suppressive function confirmed. In unstimulated cells, naive T cells appeared more diverse than memory T cells and seemed major alloresponse contributors.

Roughly 10^5 TCR templates per sample were sequenced. The assay was immunoSEQ multiplex PCR, and TCRdb's table has in-frame clones only and misses some. The data show around 100,000 clones, around 90% seen once. Material: CD4+ T cells sorted from blood. This receptor was identified in a human donor in good health. The V call is TRBV7-2, the J call TRBJ2-3; the D is unclear. CDR3 sequence: CASSPPWATDTQYF. DNA of the CDR3: TGTGCCAGCAGCCCCCCTTGGGCCACAGATACGCAGTATTTT.